The 30 T cell receptor beta chains in this list originate from one sample, sequenced in a study of CD8 T cells in ankylosing spondylitis. Study-wide results and caveats: Ankylosing spondylitis blood appeared to be characterized by a TCR beta motif of several highly homologous variants.

Their recognized antigens are unknown. TCRdb reanalysed the 5' RACE reads using MiXCR and keeps one entry per CDR3 protein. In the table there are around 480,000 distinct CDR3 sequences, 17% of which are singletons. Material for sequencing was blood, either unsorted or a sorted T cell fraction (not recorded which). Receptors originate from a male donor with ankylosing spondylitis.

This clonotype occurred many times. The chain employs TRBV29-1 and TRBJ1-3; no reliable D call. Trimming took 6 bases from V and 0 from J, leaving 12 bases between them. The CDR3 spans 14 residues. Germline-derived CDR1 and CDR2 are SQVTM and ANQGSEA. The CDR3 spells CSVAAGASGNTIYF. CDR3 nucleotides: TGCAGCGTGGCCGCCGGCGCCTCTGGAAACACCATATATTTT.

The rearrangement links TRBV6-1 to TRBJ2-5; TRBD2 agrees at 13 bases. Per germline, CDR1 MNHNS and CDR2 SASEGT. The CDR3 consists of 15 residues. Trimming removed 8 bases from V and 4 bases from J; junction bases left unmatched: 7. CDR3 in DNA: TGTGCCAGCCGGTGGACTAGCGGGAGAGGAGAGACCCAGTACTTC. Amino acids: CASRWTSGRGETQYF.

The table lists this clonotype with a few counts. This chain uses TRBV12-3 or TRBV12-4 with TRBJ1-4; no firm D call. Trimming took off 2 bases at V and 8 bases at J, with 12 bases between the two ends. This CDR3 comprises 14 residues. CDR3 coding DNA: TGTGCCAGCAGTTTATCGGGAGGTGGCGAAAAACTGTTTTTT. Amino acids: CASSLSGGGEKLFF.

There are many counts of this clonotype. This chain uses TRBV10-3 with TRBJ2-3, with 9 bases lining up with TRBD2. The germline V gene has CDR1 ENHRY and CDR2 SYGVKD. The CDR3 has 16 amino acids. The trim removed 2 bases at V and 0 bases at J, leaving 3 bases unmatched. The CDR3 loop reads CAISEGLAGSTDTQYF. The CDR3 DNA is TGTGCCATCAGTGAGGGCCTAGCGGGGAGCACAGATACGCAGTATTTT.

In its sample, this clonotype was seen many times. CDR3 DNA: TGTGCCAGCACCCTTAATAGCAATCAGCCCCAGCATTTT. It yields the protein CASTLNSNQPQHF. V gene TRBV7-9 combines with J gene TRBJ1-5, with D hard to call. CDR3 length: 13 residues. Germline V gene sequence: CDR1 SEHNR, CDR2 FQNEAQ (reference sequence). Deletions cut 7 bases from V and 0 bases from J, with 7 bases between. The complete variable domain, with remaining parts taken from reference TRBV7-9 and TRBJ1-5, reads DTGVSQNPRHKITKRGQNVTFRCDPISEHNRLYWYRQTLGQGPEFLTYFQNEAQLEKSRLLSDRFSAERPKGSFSTLEIQRTEQGDSAMYLCASTLNSNQPQHFGDGTRLSIL.

This clonotype appeared a few times. The chain carries TRBV2 and TRBJ1-3, with D uncertain. Deletions cut 0 bases from V and 0 bases from J, with 12 bases between. Germline V lookup: CDR1 SNHLY, CDR2 FYNNEI. CDR3 length: 17 amino acids. CDR3 nucleotide sequence: TGTGCCAGCAGTGAAGCGCTTCAAGTCCGCTCTGGAAACACCATATATTTT. It yields the protein CASSEALQVRSGNTIYF.

The V and J genes are TRBV7-6 and TRBJ2-7; D perhaps matches TRBD2 (6 bases). V dropped 1 base and J dropped 1 base, with 14 bases sitting between them. The CDR3 spans 16 residues. In germline, CDR1 is SGHVS, CDR2 FNYEAQ. The CDR3 spells CASSLVGSGPSYEQYF. The CDR3, as DNA: TGTGCCAGCAGCTTAGTCGGTAGCGGCCCTTCCTACGAGCAGTACTTC.

This chain uses TRBV3-1 with TRBJ1-2; possible D gene TRBD1, 6 bases. The CDR3 is 12 amino acids. The germline V gene encodes CDR1 LGHDT and CDR2 YNNKEL (reference sequence). V was clipped by 1 base and J by 8 bases, with 8 bases between them. The CDR3 DNA reads TGTGCCAGCAGCCAAGCTGGGGGCGGCTACACCTTC. This encodes CASSQAGGGYTF. The variable domain in full, with the rest retrieved from reference TRBV3-1 and TRBJ1-2, is DTAVSQTPKYLVTQMGNDKSIKCEQNLGHDTMYWYKQDSKKFLKIMFSYNNKELIINETVPNRFSPKSPDKAHLNLHINSLELGDSAVYFCASSQAGGGYTFGSGTRLTVV.

This clonotype was observed a handful of times. The CDR3: CASSVGGQAIQETQYF. DNA for the CDR3: TGTGCCAGCAGCGTAGGGGGACAGGCCATCCAAGAGACCCAGTACTTC. The V and J genes are TRBV9 and TRBJ2-5; 8 bases align to TRBD1. Germline V gives CDR1 SGDLS, CDR2 YYNGEE. V was clipped by 0 bases and J by 1 base; unmatched bases: 5. The CDR3 extends over 16 amino acids.

The V call is TRBV12-3 or TRBV12-4, the J call TRBJ2-7; D remains unclear. Trimming removed 6 bases from V and 3 bases from J, with 18 bases in between. CDR3 length equals 15 residues. The CDR3 DNA follows: TGTGCCAGCAGCTACATCGGCGGCGGCCTCTACGAGCAGTACTTC. Translating it yields CASSYIGGGLYEQYF.

In this sample, this clonotype turned up a few times. V is TRBV12-3 or TRBV12-4 and J is TRBJ1-6, with no clear D. V dropped 6 bases and J dropped 10 bases, with 16 bases sitting between them. This CDR3 region has 14 residues. The CDR3 DNA reads TGTGCCAGCAGCCCCGGGTTGTTGGGGTCACCCCTCCACTTT. It specifies CASSPGLLGSPLHF.

The rearrangement uses TRBV5-1 and TRBJ2-7; a weak D match, TRBD1 (6 bases). The germline CDR1 and CDR2 sequences are SGHRS and YFSETQ. Trimming left V 3 bases short and J 7 bases short, with 17 bases between. This CDR3 has 14 amino acids. In nucleotides, the CDR3 is TGCGCCAGCAGCTCCGTTCAGGGGACGGGAGAGCAGTACTTC. The encoded protein is CASSSVQGTGEQYF.

This clonotype was detected a few times. The genes are TRBV2 and TRBJ1-2; 7 bases are shared with TRBD1. The CDR3 has 12 amino acids. Trimming cost V 6 bases and J 5 bases; bases outside gene matches: 3. Germline CDR1 is SNHLY and CDR2 is FYNNEI. The CDR3 DNA follows: TGTGCCAGCAGGTCGACAGGGTATGGCTACACCTTC. Translation gives CASRSTGYGYTF. Full variable domain (remainder filled in from reference TRBV2 and TRBJ1-2): EPEVTQTPSHQVTQMGQEVILRCVPISNHLYFYWYRQILGQKVEFLVSFYNNEISEKSEIFDDQFSVERPDGSNFTLKIRSTKLEDSAMYFCASRSTGYGYTFGSGTRLTVV.

This clonotype was seen at least ten times. The chain links TRBV20-1 to TRBJ1-2; the D gene is possibly TRBD1 (6 bases). V was pared by 1 base and J by 5 bases, with 11 bases between. Germline values: CDR1 DFQATT, CDR2 SNEGSKA (reference sequence). The CDR3 loop spans 13 amino acids. The CDR3 protein is CSARGEGGYGYTF. The CDR3 DNA follows: TGCAGTGCTAGAGGGGAGGGGGGGTATGGCTACACCTTC.

This clonotype has ten or more counts. This chain links TRBV3-1 with TRBJ2-1; TRBD1 might be the D (6 bases). The CDR3 totals 14 residues. Trimming shortened V by 2 bases and J by 4 bases, and 9 bases separated the two germline ends. CDR1 is LGHDT and CDR2 is YNNKEL in the germline V gene (reference sequence). The CDR3 reads CASSQWGQYNEQFF. The DNA for the CDR3 is TGTGCCAGCAGCCAATGGGGGCAGTACAATGAGCAGTTCTTC.

This clonotype has ten or more counts. The V gene is TRBV24-1, the J gene TRBJ2-1, with 10 bases fitting TRBD2. The CDR3 is 16 residues long. Germline V gene lookup returns CDR1 KGHDR and CDR2 SFDVKD. V shed 8 bases, J shed 0 bases, and the junction held 6 bases outside the gene matches. The CDR3 nucleotides read TGTGCCACCACTGCTAGCGGGGGTCCCTCCTACAATGAGCAGTTCTTC. Its protein product is CATTASGGPSYNEQFF.

There are a few counts of this clonotype. This chain uses TRBV20-1 with TRBJ2-3; 9 nucleotides line up with TRBD2. The CDR3 is 16 amino acids. The germline gives CDR1 DFQATT, CDR2 SNEGSKA (reference sequence). After removal of 0 bases from V and 3 bases from J, the junction contained 7 bases not matched to a gene. CDR3 in DNA: TGCAGTGCTAGAGATCTCTCTAGCGGGAAGACAGATACGCAGTATTTT. As protein: CSARDLSSGKTDTQYF.

This clonotype appeared a few times. The V and J genes are TRBV12-5 and TRBJ2-3; D perhaps matches TRBD2 (5 bases). The germline V and J ends were trimmed by 6 bases and 4 bases, with 11 bases remaining between them. Per germline, CDR1 LGHNT and CDR2 FRNRAP. The CDR3 has 13 residues. The DNA of the CDR3 is TGTGCTAGTGGCACGGGGTTGGCAGATACGCAGTATTTT. This codes for CASGTGLADTQYF. The whole variable domain, filled in from reference TRBV12-5 and TRBJ2-3, reads DARVTQTPRHKVTEMGQEVTMRCQPILGHNTVFWYRQTMMQGLELLAYFRNRAPLDDSGMPKDRFSAEMPDATLATLKIQPSEPRDSAVYFCASGTGLADTQYFGPGTRLTVL.

The chain couples TRBV2 to TRBJ1-2; 9 bases fit TRBD1. Germline CDR1 reads SNHLY; CDR2 reads FYNNEI. The CDR3 is 15 amino acids. The ends lost 6 bases at V and 8 bases at J; junction bases unmatched: 13. CDR3 DNA sequence: TGTGCCAGCAGCAGTATAGGACAGGGACAGGGAGGCTACACCTTC. Translation gives CASSSIGQGQGGYTF.

The sample holds a few counts of this clonotype. The rearrangement links TRBV6-1 to TRBJ1-5; perhaps TRBD1 as D (5 bases). The CDR3 runs to 14 residues. Germline values: CDR1 MNHNS, CDR2 SASEGT. V lost 6 bases, J lost 4 bases, and 13 bases lay in between. For the CDR3, the DNA is TGTGCCAGCAGCCGGGACCTCAAGAATCAGCCCCAGCATTTT. This sequence encodes CASSRDLKNQPQHF.

The rearrangement uses TRBV7-9 and TRBJ2-3; 9 bases are a match to TRBD2. Germline CDR1 and CDR2: SEHNR and FQNEAQ (reference sequence). This CDR3 contains 14 residues. The junction had 2 bases not matched to a gene; V was cut back by 2 bases and J by 5 bases. DNA for the CDR3: TGTGCCAGCAGCTTACTAGCGGGGAAAGATACGCAGTATTTT. The encoded protein is CASSLLAGKDTQYF.

This clonotype occurred a few times. The gene calls are TRBV12-3 or TRBV12-4 and TRBJ2-2; D remains ambiguous. V was clipped by 5 bases and J by 4 bases, with 11 bases between them. This CDR3 comprises 14 residues. CDR3 region: CASSPLAGTGELFF. The DNA of the CDR3 is TGTGCCAGCAGTCCCTTAGCCGGCACCGGGGAGCTGTTTTTT.

The genes are TRBV7-8 and TRBJ2-7, with a tentative D call TRBD2 (7 bases). Germline CDR1 reads SGHVS; CDR2 reads FQNEAQ. V gave up 5 bases and J gave up 10 bases, with 15 bases separating them. The length of the CDR3 is 12 residues. The CDR3 spells CASSEGGVIQYF. The DNA of the CDR3 is TGTGCCAGCAGCGAAGGGGGGGTTATTCAGTACTTC.

The V call is TRBV20-1, the J call TRBJ2-7, with 11 bases lining up with TRBD2. The J segment lost 4 bases and the V segment lost 0 bases, leaving 5 bases of the junction unmatched. Germline V gene data show CDR1 as DFQATT and CDR2 as SNEGSKA (reference sequence). This CDR3 is 15 amino acids long. The CDR3 bases are TGCAGTGCTAGAGATTGGGGACTAGCGGATTACGAGCAGTACTTC. As protein: CSARDWGLADYEQYF.

The rearrangement uses TRBV5-1 and TRBJ2-1; no reliable D call. The germline gives CDR1 SGHRS, CDR2 YFSETQ. Trimming pared 1 base from V and 5 bases from J, leaving 10 bases between. The CDR3 runs 14 residues. The CDR3 nucleotides are TGCGCCAGCAGCTTGAACAGAGGAGACAATGAGCAGTTCTTC. Protein sequence: CASSLNRGDNEQFF. Full variable domain (remainder filled in from reference TRBV5-1 and TRBJ2-1): KAGVTQTPRYLIKTRGQQVTLSCSPISGHRSVSWYQQTPGQGLQFLFEYFSETQRNKGNFPGRFSGRQFSNSRSEMNVSTLELGDSALYLCASSLNRGDNEQFFGPGTRLTVL.

This clonotype was counted between two and nine times. The chain has TRBV28 and TRBJ1-2, with D unresolved. The V gene lost 6 bases and the J gene lost 4 bases, with 12 bases spanning the gap. The germline V gene has CDR1 MDHEN and CDR2 SYDVKM. The CDR3 runs 13 residues. DNA of the CDR3: TGTGCCAGCAGCTCGGAGAACCCCTATGGCTACACCTTC. Protein: CASSSENPYGYTF.

This clonotype has at least ten counts. The chain recombines TRBV5-1 with TRBJ2-7; D possibly corresponds to TRBD1 (5 bases). This CDR3 has 13 amino acids. The germline V gene encodes CDR1 SGHRS and CDR2 YFSETQ. V lost 3 bases to trimming and J lost 2 bases, with 9 bases between them. The CDR3 nucleotides read TGCGCCAGCAGCTCGGACATCCCCTACGAGCAGTACTTC. Its protein is CASSSDIPYEQYF.

This chain links TRBV24-1 with TRBJ2-1; 10 bases map to TRBD2. The CDR3 spans 16 residues. The germline gives CDR1 KGHDR, CDR2 SFDVKD. The V gene end was trimmed by 2 bases and the J gene end by 7 bases; junction bases not matched to a gene: 7. CDR3 sequence reads: CATSDWGSGRGNEQFF. The CDR3 DNA reads as TGTGCCACCAGTGATTGGGGCAGCGGGAGGGGTAATGAGCAGTTCTTC.

This clonotype was counted a few times. This chain links TRBV7-7 with TRBJ2-7; no firm D call. Trimming left V 5 bases short and J 0 bases short, with 11 bases between. This CDR3 spans 14 amino acids. Germline loops: CDR1 SSHAT, CDR2 FNYEAQ (reference sequence). DNA of the CDR3: TGTGCCAGCAGCCCGGACGGCATCTCCTACGAGCAGTACTTC. Protein: CASSPDGISYEQYF.

There are many counts of this clonotype. V usage is TRBV5-1 and J usage is TRBJ2-2; 7 bases match TRBD2. The CDR3 consists of 15 residues. Trimming removed 4 bases from V and 3 bases from J; junction bases left unmatched: 6. Germline CDR1 reads SGHRS; CDR2 reads YFSETQ. The CDR3 spells CASSLGTTHTGELFF. In nucleotides, the CDR3 is TGCGCCAGCAGCCTAGGGACTACCCACACCGGGGAGCTGTTTTTT. Using reference TRBV5-1 and TRBJ2-2 for the parts outside the CDR3, the full variable domain is KAGVTQTPRYLIKTRGQQVTLSCSPISGHRSVSWYQQTPGQGLQFLFEYFSETQRNKGNFPGRFSGRQFSNSRSEMNVSTLELGDSALYLCASSLGTTHTGELFFGEGSRLTVL.